The 28 T cell receptor beta chains listed next were all sequenced from one sample in a study of glioma-infiltrating T cells after dendritic cell vaccination. Time point noted: after dendritic cell vaccination, including at tumor progression/relapse. The method was immunoSEQ multiplex PCR; TCRdb's version includes in-frame clones alone and lacks a portion of them. The sample consists of about 76,000 clones, roughly 84% of them appearing once. The sequenced sample was blood, obtained after dendritic cell vaccination. Receptor source: a human donor with glioblastoma.

The V and J genes are TRBV6-5 and TRBJ1-2; 7 positions match TRBD1. CDR1 is MNHEY and CDR2 is SVGAGI in the germline V gene. Germline trimming cut 7 bases from V and 3 bases from J; bases unmatched to any gene: 5. This CDR3 region has 13 residues. This chain's CDR3 is CASTYDRDYGYTF. CDR3 coding DNA: TGTGCCAGCACCTACGACAGGGACTATGGCTACACCTTC.

The chain combines TRBV2 with TRBJ2-2; D is unresolved. The CDR3 has 13 amino acids. Germline values: CDR1 SNHLY, CDR2 FYNNEI. The ends were cut back, 7 bases at V and 0 bases at J, with 6 bases in the middle. CDR3 protein: CASISTNTGELFF. Written as DNA, the CDR3 is TGTGCCAGCATAAGCACGAACACCGGGGAGCTGTTTTTT.

The genes are TRBV7-9 and TRBJ2-3, with 11 bases fitting TRBD2. The CDR3 is 16 residues long. CDR1 and CDR2 (germline): SEHNR, FQNEAQ (reference sequence). Unmatched junction bases numbered 6, after V lost 5 bases and J lost 2 bases. The CDR3 loop reads CASSHSSGGSTDTQYF. DNA of the CDR3: TGTGCCAGCAGCCATTCTAGCGGGGGGTCCACAGATACGCAGTATTTT.

The chain joins TRBV6-6 to TRBJ1-3; D is unclear. V was pared by 0 bases and J by 1 base, with 4 bases between. Germline loops: CDR1 MNHNY, CDR2 SVGAGI (reference sequence). CDR3 length equals 14 residues. CDR3 nucleotide sequence: TGTGCCAGCAGTTACTCTAGTTCTGGAAACACCATATATTTT. Its protein is CASSYSSSGNTIYF.

The chain combines TRBV2 with TRBJ2-7; D is unclear. Germline values: CDR1 SNHLY, CDR2 FYNNEI. Trimming pared 3 bases from V and 6 bases from J, leaving 12 bases between. This CDR3 is built from 13 residues. The CDR3 sequence is CASSEELYREQYF. CDR3 DNA: TGTGCCAGCAGTGAGGAACTATATCGCGAGCAGTACTTC.

The chain has TRBV9 and TRBJ2-3; D not certain. This CDR3 is 13 amino acids long. Trimming cost V 1 base and J 3 bases, with 6 bases left between them. Germline V gene sequence: CDR1 SGDLS, CDR2 YYNGEE. CDR3 nucleotides: TGTGCCAGCAGCGTACGAGTTACAGATACGCAGTATTTT. The encoded protein is CASSVRVTDTQYF.

This clone was seen just once. V gene TRBV10-3 combines with J gene TRBJ2-7; 8 nucleotides align to TRBD2. The CDR3 has 13 amino acids. Germline V lookup: CDR1 ENHRY, CDR2 SYGVKD. V gave up 3 bases and J gave up 5 bases; unmatched junction bases: 3. CDR3 loop: CAISDGGGNEQYF. In DNA form, the CDR3 reads TGTGCCATCAGTGACGGGGGGGGAAACGAGCAGTACTTC.

The chain recombines TRBV4-3 with TRBJ2-3; 9 nucleotides match TRBD2. The junction had 10 bases not matched to a gene; V was cut back by 2 bases and J by 1 base. Germline-derived CDR1 and CDR2 are LGHNA and YSLEER. This CDR3 comprises 18 residues. The CDR3 nucleotides read TGCGCCAGCAGCCAAACCAACCTTGGCGGGAGGGGCACAGATACGCAGTATTTT. Translation gives CASSQTNLGGRGTDTQYF.

This sequence joins TRBV5-4 and TRBJ2-7, with 10 bases lining up with TRBD1. CDR3 size: 16 residues. Germline V gene lookup returns CDR1 SGHNT and CDR2 YYREEE (reference sequence). The trim removed 0 bases at V and 6 bases at J, leaving 9 bases unmatched. Here the CDR3 reads CASSLGFRTGGSEQYF. The CDR3 nucleotides read TGTGCCAGCAGCTTGGGGTTTCGGACAGGGGGTAGCGAGCAGTACTTC. Full variable domain (rest looked up from reference TRBV5-4 and TRBJ2-7): ETGVTQSPTHLIKTRGQQVTLRCSSQSGHNTVSWYQQALGQGPQFIFQYYREEENGRGNFPPRFSGLQFPNYSSELNVNALELDDSALYLCASSLGFRTGGSEQYFGPGTRLTVT.

The CDR3 nucleotides read TGCGCCAGCAGCTTGGCCTCTGACAGCTTAGAGACCCAGTACTTC. Its translation is CASSLASDSLETQYF. The V gene is TRBV5-1, the J gene TRBJ2-5; D is perhaps TRBD1 (5 bases). Germline CDR1 reads SGHRS; CDR2 reads YFSETQ. This CDR3 has 15 residues. V was shortened by 0 bases and J by 4 bases, with 13 bases between the two germline ends.

The V and J genes are TRBV30 and TRBJ2-1, with D tentatively TRBD2 (6 bases). The CDR3 is made up of 11 amino acids. V was trimmed by 3 bases and J by 8 bases, leaving 8 bases between them. In germline, CDR1 is GTSNPN, CDR2 SVGIG (reference sequence). DNA for the CDR3: TGTGCCTGGAGGGAGGGGTATGAGCAGTTCTTC. Translated, it gives CAWREGYEQFF.

The chain is built from TRBV7-9 and TRBJ2-2; 10 bases agree with TRBD1. Germline lookup yields CDR1 SEHNR and CDR2 FQNEAQ (reference sequence). V shed 10 bases, J shed 7 bases, and the junction held 9 bases outside the gene matches. This CDR3 contains 14 residues. CDR3 bases: TGTGCCACCCCAGACAGGGGGCAGAACGGGGAGCTGTTTTTT. Amino acid sequence: CATPDRGQNGELFF.

This chain connects TRBV7-3 to TRBJ2-3; 10 bases agree with TRBD2. The ends lost 4 bases at V and 6 bases at J; junction bases unmatched: 7. The CDR3 consists of 15 residues. The germline gives CDR1 SGHTA, CDR2 FQGTGA. The CDR3 DNA is TGTGCCAGCAGCTATGGGGGGACTAGCGCGGATACGCAGTATTTT. Its translation: CASSYGGTSADTQYF.

The J gene is TRBJ2-7, the V gene TRBV6-5; D is undetermined. Germline CDR1 reads MNHEY; CDR2 reads SVGAGI. The germline V and J ends were trimmed by 1 base and 3 bases, with 7 bases remaining between them. This CDR3 contains 13 residues. The CDR3 DNA follows: TGTGCCAGCAGTTACTTAAACAGCTACGAGCAGTACTTC. This gives the protein CASSYLNSYEQYF.

This clone came up once. V is TRBV9 and J is TRBJ1-5, with a weak D call TRBD1 (6 bases). The V end lost 3 bases, the J end lost 0 bases, and 10 bases lay between the germline ends. Germline lookup yields CDR1 SGDLS and CDR2 YYNGEE. The CDR3 loop spans 15 amino acids. The CDR3, as DNA: TGTGCCAGCAGCGCCACAGGGCATAGCAATCAGCCCCAGCATTTT. It translates to CASSATGHSNQPQHF.

The J gene is TRBJ2-7, the V gene TRBV15, with 11 nucleotides matching TRBD2. In germline, CDR1 is LNHNV, CDR2 YYDKDF (reference sequence). The CDR3 totals 14 residues. The J segment lost 8 bases and the V segment lost 8 bases, leaving 11 bases of the junction unmatched. The CDR3 spells CATGTSGALGKQYF. Written as DNA, the CDR3 is TGTGCCACCGGGACTAGCGGAGCCTTGGGCAAGCAGTACTTC.

The chain employs TRBV19 and TRBJ2-3; D is unclear. Between the trimmed V and J ends, which lost 5 bases and 0 bases, there was a span of 6 bases. The CDR3 runs to 13 residues. Germline V lookup: CDR1 LNHDA, CDR2 SQIVND (reference sequence). Here the CDR3 DNA reads TGTGCCAGTAGTCCGACTAGCACAGATACGCAGTATTTT. It yields the protein CASSPTSTDTQYF.

A note on this clone: The junction departs from the called germline gene at one end, perhaps through a read error. The CDR3 loop is CSARGGLAPLF. CDR3 coding DNA: TGCAGTGCTAGAGGAGGACTAGCGCCTCTCTTC. The V and J genes are TRBV20-1 and TRBJ2-7, with 9 bases aligning to TRBD2. This CDR3 region has 11 residues. The germline gives CDR1 DFQATT, CDR2 SNEGSKA (reference sequence).

The chain is built from TRBV25-1 and TRBJ1-5; TRBD1 is a possible D gene (5 bases). The CDR3 has 15 residues. Trimming took 9 bases from V and 1 from J, leaving 16 bases between them. Germline V lookup: CDR1 MGHDK, CDR2 SYGVNS. Here the CDR3 reads CASFIRELSNQPQHF. The CDR3 nucleotides are TGTGCCAGTTTCATCAGGGAACTGAGCAATCAGCCCCAGCATTTT.

This chain joins TRBV11-3 and TRBJ1-4; the match to TRBD1 covers 12 bases. V lost 4 bases, J lost 6 bases, and 9 bases stayed unmatched. Per germline, CDR1 SGHNT and CDR2 YENEEA. There are 17 residues in the CDR3. The CDR3 bases are TGTGCCAGCAGCTCCGGGACAGGGGGCGTCTATTATGAAAAACTGTTTTTT. Protein sequence: CASSSGTGGVYYEKLFF.

The chain is built from TRBV9 and TRBJ1-1, with 8 bases matching TRBD1. V lost 0 bases and J lost 3; bases outside the gene matches: 1. This CDR3 is built from 14 residues. Germline lookup yields CDR1 SGDLS and CDR2 YYNGEE. This CDR3 reads CASSVGQGHTEAFF. In DNA form, the CDR3 reads TGTGCCAGCAGCGTAGGACAGGGGCACACTGAAGCTTTCTTT.

The J gene is TRBJ2-5, the V gene TRBV7-9, with 8 positions matching TRBD2. The CDR3 extends over 14 amino acids. V lost 1 base, J lost 5 bases, and 3 bases stayed unmatched. Germline-derived CDR1 and CDR2 are SEHNR and FQNEAQ (reference sequence). CDR3 protein: CASSLGAGGETQYF. The CDR3 coding sequence is TGTGCCAGCAGCTTAGGGGCGGGGGGCGAGACCCAGTACTTC.

The chain combines TRBV7-2 with TRBJ2-7; no reliable D call. V was trimmed by 5 bases and J by 0 bases, leaving 8 bases between them. The germline CDR1 and CDR2 sequences are SGHTA and FQGNSA. This CDR3 has 13 amino acids. CDR3 sequence: CASSTQSSYEQYF. Written as DNA, the CDR3 is TGTGCCAGCAGCACACAAAGCTCCTACGAGCAGTACTTC.

This chain joins TRBV10-3 and TRBJ2-1, with D perhaps TRBD2 (7 bases). CDR3 size: 14 residues. Germline lookup yields CDR1 ENHRY and CDR2 SYGVKD. V lost 7 bases to trimming and J lost 4 bases, with 14 bases between them. The DNA for the CDR3 is TGTGCCATCAAGGGGGGGGGTCCATACAATGAGCAGTTCTTC. Its translation is CAIKGGGPYNEQFF.

This chain connects TRBV13 to TRBJ2-3, with 9 bases lining up with TRBD2. V dropped 4 bases and J dropped 4; count of bases not matched to a gene: 12. Per the germline V gene, CDR1 is PRHDT and CDR2 is FYEKMQ (reference sequence). The CDR3 length is 17 residues. The CDR3, as DNA: TGTGCCAGCAGCTGGGGGCCCCCCGCGGGAGGGCCAGATACGCAGTATTTT. This encodes CASSWGPPAGGPDTQYF.

The chain links TRBV5-6 to TRBJ1-2; possible D gene TRBD1, 6 bases. Germline lookup yields CDR1 SGHDT and CDR2 YYEEEE. The V gene lost 5 bases and the J gene lost 4 bases, with 18 bases spanning the gap. CDR3 length: 15 residues. CDR3: CASSFLNRVVYGYTF. CDR3 DNA sequence: TGTGCCAGCAGTTTTTTAAACAGGGTGGTCTATGGCTACACCTTC.

In this sample, this clone turned up once. The rearrangement joins TRBV5-1 to TRBJ2-7, with 7 bases matching TRBD1. The CDR3 loop spans 15 amino acids. Germline CDR1 is SGHRS and CDR2 is YFSETQ. With 5 bases clipped from V and 4 bases from J, the junction kept 12 bases outside the gene matches. The CDR3 here is CASSRSGGSVYEQYF. CDR3 bases: TGCGCCAGCAGTCGATCAGGGGGTAGTGTGTACGAGCAGTACTTC.

V gene TRBV19 combines with J gene TRBJ2-7; 8 nucleotides match TRBD2. Germline CDR1 reads LNHDA; CDR2 reads SQIVND (reference sequence). Unmatched junction bases numbered 13, after V lost 2 bases and J lost 7 bases. The CDR3 totals 16 residues. Here the CDR3 reads CASSISLGLAGGEQYF. The CDR3, as DNA: TGTGCCAGTAGTATATCTCTGGGTCTAGCGGGCGGGGAGCAGTACTTC.